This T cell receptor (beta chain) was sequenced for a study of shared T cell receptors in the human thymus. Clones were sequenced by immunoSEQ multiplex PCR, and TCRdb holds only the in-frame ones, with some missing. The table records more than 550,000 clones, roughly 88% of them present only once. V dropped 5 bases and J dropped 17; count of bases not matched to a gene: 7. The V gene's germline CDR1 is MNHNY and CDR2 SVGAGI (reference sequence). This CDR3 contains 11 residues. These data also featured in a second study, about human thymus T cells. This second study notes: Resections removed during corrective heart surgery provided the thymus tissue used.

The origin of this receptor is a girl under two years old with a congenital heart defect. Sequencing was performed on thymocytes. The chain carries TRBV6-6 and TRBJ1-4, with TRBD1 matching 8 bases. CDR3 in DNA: TGTGCCAGCAGTCTAGGACAGGGCCGATTTTTT. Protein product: CASSLGQGRFF.